These 6 T cell receptor beta chains were sequenced from one sample in a study of tumor T cells in aggressive B-cell lymphoma. Libraries were prepared by immunoSEQ multiplex PCR; TCRdb keeps only in-frame clonotypes and omits some of them. The data hold some 7,900 clones, with about 85% observed a single time. Material: tumor tissue. All receptors derive from an adult with diffuse large B cell lymphoma.

J is TRBJ2-7 and V is TRBV4-1, with TRBD2 matching over 8 bases. Germline-derived CDR1 and CDR2 are MGHRA and YSYEKL. V gave up 0 bases and J gave up 9 bases; unmatched junction bases: 7. The CDR3 spans 14 residues. The chain's CDR3 is CASSQDQLAGPQYF. The CDR3 DNA follows: TGCGCCAGCAGCCAAGATCAGCTAGCGGGTCCGCAGTACTTC.

As to this clone: Within the sample, other DNA sequences also encode this same CDR3. The chain employs TRBV30 and TRBJ1-3; 9 nucleotides line up with TRBD1. This CDR3 spans 15 amino acids. CDR1 GTSNPN and CDR2 SVGIG come from the germline V gene (reference sequence). V shed 1 base and J 2 bases; nucleotides not matched to a gene: 3. CDR3 loop: CAWSAQGAAGNTIYF. For the CDR3, the DNA is TGTGCCTGGAGTGCACAGGGGGCTGCTGGAAACACCATATATTTT.

About this clone itself: Within the sample, other DNA sequences also encode this same CDR3. The genes are TRBV28 and TRBJ1-5, with D possibly being TRBD1 (5 bases). Germline V gene data show CDR1 as MDHEN and CDR2 as SYDVKM. This CDR3 is 16 amino acids long. V shed 4 bases and J shed 0 bases, with 13 bases lying between them. CDR3 sequence (DNA): TGTGCCAGCAGTTGGGGCCGACAGTATAGCAATCAGCCCCAGCATTTT. The encoded protein is CASSWGRQYSNQPQHF.

This chain joins TRBV7-3 and TRBJ2-1, with D tentatively TRBD2 (5 bases). Trimming left V 0 bases short and J 4 bases short, with 10 bases between. The CDR3 totals 15 residues. Germline lookup yields CDR1 SGHTA and CDR2 FQGTGA. For the CDR3, the DNA is TGTGCCAGCAGCTTAACGGGAGATGGGTACAATGAGCAGTTCTTC. It specifies CASSLTGDGYNEQFF.

This clone was seen only once. The genes are TRBV27 and TRBJ1-2; D is possibly TRBD1 (6 bases). Deletions cut 4 bases from V and 2 bases from J, with 8 bases between. The germline CDR1 and CDR2 sequences are MNHEY and SMNVEV (reference sequence). The CDR3 length is 13 residues. DNA for the CDR3: TGTGCCAGCAGTTGGCAGGGGAACTATGGCTACACCTTC. This sequence encodes CASSWQGNYGYTF.

This clone was counted a single time. J is TRBJ1-1 and V is TRBV7-9; 8 nucleotides line up with TRBD1. This CDR3 is built from 13 residues. CDR1 is SEHNR and CDR2 is FQNEAQ in the germline V gene (reference sequence). The V gene end was trimmed by 1 base and the J gene end by 8 bases; junction bases not matched to a gene: 3. CDR3 amino acids: CASSLETGGEAFF. CDR3 nucleotide sequence: TGTGCCAGCAGCTTAGAAACAGGGGGAGAAGCTTTCTTT.